This entry lists 21 T cell receptor beta chains sequenced from one sample in a study of cytomegalovirus exposure and HLA in healthy donors. With 60 Vbeta and 13 Jbeta primers, the PCR was carried out. Generated by immunoSEQ multiplex PCR, the TCRdb table keeps only in-frame clones and is missing some. The repertoire includes about 200,000 clones, 70% to 90% of them detected once, and around 0.34% sits in the top ten. Source material: PBMCs. These receptors came from a woman in her 30s in good health and CMV-seronegative.

The V and J genes are TRBV7-8 and TRBJ2-3; 12 bases agree with TRBD2. This CDR3 region has 17 residues. V shed 1 base, J shed 5 bases, and the junction held 7 bases outside the gene matches. Germline V lookup: CDR1 SGHVS, CDR2 FQNEAQ. The CDR3 spells CASSLGAPSGREDTQYF. In nucleotides, the CDR3 is TGTGCCAGCAGCTTAGGGGCCCCTAGCGGGAGGGAAGATACGCAGTATTTT.

This clone was seen a single time. The chain has TRBV4-1 and TRBJ2-7; TRBD1 matches at 9 bases. Germline lookup yields CDR1 MGHRA and CDR2 YSYEKL. This CDR3 region has 15 residues. The ends lost 3 bases at V and 3 bases at J; junction bases unmatched: 6. The CDR3 nucleotides read TGCGCCAGCAGCCATCCGGGACAGGGTAACTACGAGCAGTACTTC. This codes for CASSHPGQGNYEQYF.

The CDR3, as DNA: TGTGCCAGCACCGGGACTAGCGGGAGCCACGAGCAGTACTTC. It yields the protein CASTGTSGSHEQYF. The genes are TRBV6-6 and TRBJ2-7; TRBD2 matches 14 bases. V shed 7 bases and J 5 bases; nucleotides not matched to a gene: 4. CDR1 is MNHNY, CDR2 SVGAGI, per germline (reference sequence). This CDR3 comprises 14 residues.

V gene TRBV27 combines with J gene TRBJ2-3, with a weak D call TRBD1 (5 bases). V lost 4 bases to trimming and J lost 1 base, with 6 bases between them. The CDR3 length is 13 residues. Germline loops: CDR1 MNHEY, CDR2 SMNVEV (reference sequence). Here the CDR3 reads CASSSQGTDTQYF. The DNA of the CDR3 is TGTGCCAGCAGTTCACAGGGCACAGATACGCAGTATTTT.

This clone was detected only a few times. This chain uses TRBV14 with TRBJ1-1, with D possibly matching TRBD1 (5 bases). V was trimmed by 2 bases and J by 8 bases, leaving 9 bases between them. The CDR3 covers 12 residues. Germline V gene data show CDR1 as SGHDN and CDR2 as FVKESK. This chain's CDR3 is CASSQTGLEAFF. The CDR3 region has the DNA TGTGCCAGCAGCCAAACGGGACTCGAAGCTTTCTTT.

The V call is TRBV28, the J call TRBJ1-1, with TRBD1 matching 9 bases. V was pared by 5 bases and J by 5 bases, with 9 bases of the junction left unmatched. Looked up from germline, CDR1 is MDHEN and CDR2 is SYDVKM. The CDR3 extends over 15 amino acids. The CDR3 sequence is CASSPGQGSWTEAFF. The CDR3 coding sequence is TGTGCCAGCAGTCCGGGACAGGGCTCATGGACTGAAGCTTTCTTT.

This chain links TRBV6-5 with TRBJ2-1, with 10 nucleotides matching TRBD1. Germline assignment: CDR1 MNHEY and CDR2 SVGAGI. CDR3 length equals 14 residues. The V segment lost 3 bases and the J segment 5 bases; nucleotides outside the gene matches: 1. The CDR3 region is CASSYGTGDNEQFF. CDR3 DNA: TGTGCCAGCAGTTATGGGACAGGGGACAATGAGCAGTTCTTC.

V and J are TRBV5-6 and TRBJ2-5; 7 bases line up with TRBD2. After removal of 2 bases from V and 1 base from J, the junction contained 5 bases not matched to a gene. The germline V gene encodes CDR1 SGHDT and CDR2 YYEEEE. This CDR3 has 15 residues. The CDR3 reads CASSLRGVVQETQYF. CDR3 nucleotide sequence: TGTGCCAGCAGCTTACGGGGGGTAGTCCAAGAGACCCAGTACTTC.

This clone turned up a few times. The CDR3 reads CAISEGGNYGYTF. The DNA for the CDR3 is TGTGCCATCAGTGAGGGGGGCAACTATGGCTACACCTTC. The chain joins TRBV10-3 to TRBJ1-2; tentative D call: TRBD1 (6 bases). Germline-derived CDR1 and CDR2 are ENHRY and SYGVKD. Trimming stripped 2 bases from V and 2 bases from J, with 6 bases between. CDR3 length: 13 amino acids.

This chain's CDR3 is CASSYLTGTEAFF. CDR3 DNA sequence: TGTGCCAGCAGTTATCTGACGGGGACTGAAGCTTTCTTT. The genes are TRBV6-5 and TRBJ1-1; no definite D call. Germline loops: CDR1 MNHEY, CDR2 SVGAGI. The CDR3 is 13 residues long. Deletions cut 3 bases from V and 5 bases from J, with 10 bases between.

This clone has a handful of counts. The V and J genes are TRBV19 and TRBJ2-7; D possibly corresponds to TRBD2 (6 bases). The V end was cut by 3 bases, the J end by 2 bases, with 11 bases between. Germline values: CDR1 LNHDA, CDR2 SQIVND (reference sequence). The CDR3 sequence is 14 residues long. The CDR3 sequence: CASSIRAGPYEQYF. The CDR3 DNA reads as TGTGCCAGTAGTATTCGGGCGGGACCCTACGAGCAGTACTTC.

V is TRBV2 and J is TRBJ1-1, with D possibly matching TRBD1 (6 bases). CDR3 size: 15 residues. The germline CDR1 and CDR2 sequences are SNHLY and FYNNEI. The ends were cut back, 10 bases at V and 1 base at J, with 19 bases in the middle. The CDR3 region has the DNA TGTGCCACCTCCTCTCAGGGGTTAGGGAACACTGAAGCTTTCTTT. It encodes CATSSQGLGNTEAFF.

The gene calls are TRBV11-2 and TRBJ2-7; 7 bases align to TRBD2. This CDR3 is built from 14 residues. CDR1 SGHAT and CDR2 FQNNGV come from the germline V gene. V dropped 2 bases and J dropped 2; count of bases not matched to a gene: 3. In DNA form, the CDR3 reads TGTGCCAGCAGCTTACGCGGGGGAACCTACGAGCAGTACTTC. Its protein is CASSLRGGTYEQYF.

The genes are TRBV25-1 and TRBJ1-2; 8 nucleotides match TRBD1. CDR1 is MGHDK, CDR2 SYGVNS, per germline. The CDR3 is made up of 14 amino acids. V was pared by 6 bases and J by 8 bases, with 11 bases of the junction left unmatched. The chain's CDR3 is CASRKRTGNGGYTF. CDR3 nucleotides: TGTGCCAGCAGAAAACGGACAGGGAACGGCGGCTACACCTTC.

The rearrangement joins TRBV5-1 to TRBJ2-7, with 12 bases lining up with TRBD2. Losses at the gene ends were 3 bases for V and 4 bases for J; bases not matched to a gene: 8. The CDR3 sequence is 16 residues long. The germline CDR1 and CDR2 sequences are SGHRS and YFSETQ. This chain's CDR3 is CASSSYGLAGLYEQYF. The CDR3 region has the DNA TGCGCCAGCAGCTCCTATGGACTAGCGGGATTGTACGAGCAGTACTTC.

The V gene is TRBV28, the J gene TRBJ2-1; D perhaps matches TRBD2 (6 bases). This CDR3 comprises 16 residues. Trimming cost V 5 bases and J 6 bases, with 20 bases left between them. CDR1 is MDHEN and CDR2 is SYDVKM in the germline V gene. CDR3 bases: TGTGCCAGCAGTCCGCTGGAGGGCCTCACCCTCAATGAGCAGTTCTTC. Amino acids: CASSPLEGLTLNEQFF.

The rearrangement uses TRBV6-1 and TRBJ2-1; no definite D call. Germline CDR1 is MNHNS and CDR2 is SASEGT. The ends were cut back, 7 bases at V and 6 bases at J, with 7 bases in the middle. The CDR3 runs to 11 residues. As DNA, the CDR3 is TGTGCCAGCAAACTATCCAATGAGCAGTTCTTC. Its translation is CASKLSNEQFF.

The V and J genes are TRBV2 and TRBJ1-2, with 7 nucleotides matching TRBD1. The CDR3 has 14 residues. V was pared by 6 bases and J by 6 bases, with 10 bases of the junction left unmatched. The germline V gene encodes CDR1 SNHLY and CDR2 FYNNEI. CDR3 coding DNA: TGTGCCAGCAGCCTTGACAGGGTAGGGCATGGCTACACCTTC. Amino acid sequence: CASSLDRVGHGYTF.

The chain links TRBV28 to TRBJ1-2, with TRBD1 as a possible D gene (5 bases). CDR1 MDHEN and CDR2 SYDVKM come from the germline V gene. This CDR3 is built from 15 residues. V lost 3 bases and J 8 bases, leaving 19 bases between the germline ends. The CDR3 loop is CASSLGEELLLGYTF. CDR3 in DNA: TGTGCCAGCAGTTTGGGGGAGGAACTGCTACTGGGCTACACCTTC.

This sequence joins TRBV19 and TRBJ1-2; no reliable D call. V was pared by 3 bases and J by 2 bases, with 7 bases between. Germline V lookup: CDR1 LNHDA, CDR2 SQIVND (reference sequence). This CDR3 spans 13 amino acids. CDR3 sequence reads: CASSMQINYGYTF. The CDR3 nucleotides are TGTGCCAGTAGTATGCAGATAAACTATGGCTACACCTTC. Full variable domain (remainder filled in from reference TRBV19 and TRBJ1-2): DGGITQSPKYLFRKEGQNVTLSCEQNLNHDAMYWYRQDPGQGLRLIYYSQIVNDFQKGDIAEGYSVSREKKESFPLTVTSAQKNPTAFYLCASSMQINYGYTFGSGTRLTVV.

This rearrangement joins TRBV19 to TRBJ2-5; tentative D call: TRBD1 (6 bases). From germline, CDR1 is LNHDA and CDR2 SQIVND (reference sequence). The CDR3 spans 14 residues. The V end was cut by 4 bases, the J end by 5 bases, with 14 bases between. The CDR3 sequence is CASSKNSGDETQYF. The CDR3 nucleotides are TGTGCCAGTAGTAAGAACTCAGGGGACGAGACCCAGTACTTC.